This TCR beta chain was retrieved from a study of OX40 agonist ivuxolimab in advanced cancers. In the study overall: Patients were dosed intravenously with ivuxolimab at 0.01 to 10 mg/kg every 2 weeks. Eligibility rules accepted prior anti-PD-1, anti-PD-L1 or anti-CTLA-4 therapy, and around 43% had some.

Germline V gene sequence: CDR1 LGHNA, CDR2 YSLEER. The V end was cut by 0 bases, the J end by 4 bases, with 12 bases between. The CDR3 is 15 residues long. The data were produced by immunoSEQ multiplex PCR, yet TCRdb's version contains in-frame clones alone and is incomplete. The data contain fewer than 120,000 clones, about nine tenths of them singletons. The specimen comprised CD4+ or CD8+ T cells sorted from blood, sampled in a trial of the OX40 agonist ivuxolimab. This TCR came from an adult with an advanced solid tumor such as melanoma, head and neck, liver or kidney cancer. J is TRBJ1-2 and V is TRBV4-3; D perhaps matches TRBD1 (5 bases). The CDR3 spells CASSQDIGAAYGYTF. The CDR3 DNA reads TGCGCCAGCAGCCAAGATATAGGGGCGGCCTATGGCTACACCTTC.